This is a list of T cell receptor beta chains from one sample in a study of human T cells and chemical hapten exposure. One entry per CDR3 protein results from TCRdb running MiXCR on the RACE reads. The repertoire holds more than 80,000 distinct CDR3 sequences, 11% seen once, with approximately 3.4% in the top ten. Sequenced here: whole blood, sampled in connection with sensitization to the hapten diphenylcyclopropenone (DPC). Every receptor here comes from a woman between 55 and 75 years old with alopecia areata. Some clones in this sample may be carry-over from other donors' samples. Both conserved end residues are part of each CDR3. D genes are given only for firm matches. A row's size may be missing; if present it is once, few, many or a size class.

TRBD1	TRBV7-6	TRBJ1-3	few	CASSRGTGSAGNTIYF	TGTGCCAGCAGTCGGGGGACAGGGTCGGCTGGAAACACCATATATTTT
-	TRBV12-3/TRBV12-4	TRBJ2-3	many	CASSLLGPPSTDTQYF	TGTGCCAGCAGTTTACTGGGTCCCCCTAGCACAGATACGCAGTATTTT
-	TRBV5-1	TRBJ2-3	many	CASSLGGYPPADTQYF	TGCGCCAGCAGCTTGGGTGGCTATCCGCCTGCAGATACGCAGTATTTT
-	TRBV30	TRBJ2-4	many	CAWSPTLGTNIQYF	TGTGCCTGGAGTCCCACCTTGGGCACAAACATTCAGTACTTC
-	TRBV10-3	TRBJ2-2	few	CAISDPLLGTGELFF	TGTGCCATCAGTGATCCGTTGTTAGGCACCGGGGAGCTGTTTTTT
-	TRBV7-6	TRBJ2-7	many	CASSLGRTSDYEQYF	TGTGCCAGCAGCTTAGGACGGACCTCAGACTACGAGCAGTACTTC
-	TRBV30	TRBJ2-7	few	CAGAGGAYEQYF	TGTGCCGGGGCGGGCGGAGCCTACGAGCAGTACTTC
-	TRBV25-1	TRBJ2-7	many	CASSEPGQRSYEQYF	TGTGCCAGCAGCGAACCCGGACAACGATCCTACGAGCAGTACTTC
-	TRBV6-5	TRBJ2-2	-	CARSLENTGELFF	TGTGCCAGAAGTCTGGAGAACACCGGGGAGCTGTTTTTT
TRBD1	TRBV7-9	TRBJ2-3	many	CASSLNPGQTDTQYF	TGTGCCAGCAGCCTAAACCCGGGACAGACAGATACGCAGTATTTT
TRBD2	TRBV20-1	TRBJ2-5	-	CSARDSSGHTFQETQYF	TGCAGTGCTAGAGATTCTAGCGGGCACACTTTCCAAGAGACCCAGTACTTC
TRBD2	TRBV20-1	TRBJ2-7	-	CSVPKTSGSYSGEQYF	TGCAGTGTCCCGAAGACTAGCGGGAGTTATTCGGGCGAGCAGTACTTC
-	TRBV6-6	TRBJ1-5	many	CASRRAGDNQPQHF	TGTGCCAGCCGACGGGCGGGGGACAATCAGCCCCAGCATTTT
TRBD2	TRBV2	TRBJ2-2	few	CASRGTSGTGELFF	TGTGCCAGCAGGGGGACTAGCGGCACCGGGGAGCTGTTTTTT
-	TRBV7-9	TRBJ1-4	-	CASSFGRKLEVVEKLFF	TGTGCCAGCAGCTTCGGTCGGAAGCTCGAGGTGGTTGAAAAACTGTTTTTT
TRBD1	TRBV6-6	TRBJ1-6	few	CASSFPGQGNSPLHF	TGTGCCAGCAGCTTCCCGGGACAGGGAAATTCACCCCTCCACTTT
-	TRBV6-5	TRBJ2-1	-	CASSRMGNEQFF	TGTGCCAGCAGCCGTATGGGCAATGAGCAGTTCTTC
-	TRBV7-9	TRBJ1-2	many	CASSLDPTGYTF	TGTGCCAGCAGCTTAGACCCCACTGGCTACACCTTC
TRBD1	TRBV29-1	TRBJ1-1	many	CSARQGDTEAFF	TGCAGCGCCCGACAGGGGGACACTGAAGCTTTCTTT
-	TRBV12-3/TRBV12-4	TRBJ2-7	many	CASSRRNYEQYF	TGTGCCAGCAGTCGAAGAAACTACGAGCAGTACTTC